A single sample is the source of the 28 T cell receptor beta chains below, sequenced in a study of CD8+ T cells in alopecia areata. The treatment is: oral pan-JAK inhibitor, 5-10 mg twice daily. Following RNA extraction, reverse transcription yielded cDNA that acted as the sequencing template. Sequencing used immunoSEQ multiplex PCR; TCRdb keeps in-frame clones, though not all of them. This table holds fewer than 250,000 clones, 45% to 65% found once. The sample consisted of CD4+ T cells sorted from blood, taken at week 4, from a patient treated with tofacitinib. All receptors come from a human donor with alopecia areata.

The sample holds one count of this clone. The V and J genes are TRBV19 and TRBJ2-7; D unresolved. This CDR3 spans 10 amino acids. The V end was cut by 4 bases, the J end by 8 bases, with 6 bases between. Germline V CDR1 and CDR2: LNHDA, SQIVND (reference sequence). The CDR3 here is CASSNGKQYF. The CDR3 DNA reads TGTGCCAGTAGTAATGGGAAGCAGTACTTC. The full variable domain, its missing parts supplied by reference TRBV19 and TRBJ2-7, is DGGITQSPKYLFRKEGQNVTLSCEQNLNHDAMYWYRQDPGQGLRLIYYSQIVNDFQKGDIAEGYSVSREKKESFPLTVTSAQKNPTAFYLCASSNGKQYFGPGTRLTVT.

The rearrangement uses TRBV4-1 and TRBJ2-1; D not resolved. The CDR3 extends over 17 amino acids. Germline CDR1 MGHRA, CDR2 YSYEKL. V was pared by 0 bases and J by 0 bases, with 12 bases between. CDR3 nucleotides: TGCGCCAGCAGCCAAGATCAACGGGCCAGCTCCTACAATGAGCAGTTCTTC. As protein: CASSQDQRASSYNEQFF.

V usage is TRBV11-2 and J usage is TRBJ1-4; D unclear. Germline CDR1 is SGHAT and CDR2 is FQNNGV. The CDR3 spans 15 residues. The ends were cut back, 6 bases at V and 0 bases at J, with 11 bases in the middle. CDR3 sequence reads: CASRPLYSTNEKLFF. CDR3 bases: TGTGCCAGCAGGCCACTATATTCAACTAATGAAAAACTGTTTTTT.

The rearrangement joins TRBV7-8 to TRBJ1-5; 10 nucleotides align to TRBD1. This CDR3 is built from 14 residues. From germline, CDR1 is SGHVS and CDR2 FQNEAQ. V lost 3 bases to trimming and J lost 5 bases; unmatched junction nucleotides: 1. The CDR3, as DNA: TGTGCCAGCAGCTTGACAGGGGGCGATCAGCCCCAGCATTTT. It specifies CASSLTGGDQPQHF.

The chain has TRBV29-1 and TRBJ2-3; D perhaps matches TRBD1 (6 bases). The germline CDR1 and CDR2 sequences are SQVTM and ANQGSEA. CDR3 length equals 12 residues. Trimming shortened V by 7 bases and J by 2 bases, and 10 bases separated the two germline ends. The DNA of the CDR3 is TGCAGCGCCCAGGGGATCACAGATACGCAGTATTTT. It is translated as CSAQGITDTQYF.

The chain is built from TRBV7-2 and TRBJ2-7; D may be TRBD2 (6 bases). CDR1 SGHTA and CDR2 FQGNSA come from the germline V gene. This CDR3 comprises 14 residues. With 5 bases removed from V and 3 bases from J, the gap between germline ends came to 14 bases. CDR3 nucleotides: TGTGCCAGCAGCCTATCGACTAGACTCTACGAGCAGTACTTC. This translates into CASSLSTRLYEQYF.

The chain joins TRBV29-1 to TRBJ1-2, with D perhaps TRBD1 (6 bases). The CDR3 has 13 amino acids. Trimming shortened V by 7 bases and J by 2 bases, and 14 bases separated the two germline ends. CDR1 and CDR2 (germline): SQVTM, ANQGSEA. The DNA of the CDR3 is TGCAGCGGCGGGGACACAAAGAACTATGGCTACACCTTC. It is translated as CSGGDTKNYGYTF.

The V call is TRBV7-3, the J call TRBJ2-1; 10 bases fit TRBD1. The trim removed 5 bases at V and 3 bases at J, leaving 7 bases unmatched. Germline CDR1 SGHTA, CDR2 FQGTGA. The length of the CDR3 is 16 residues. The CDR3 coding sequence is TGTGCCAGCAGCCCCCAGGGACAGGGGTTCTACAATGAGCAGTTCTTC. Translation gives CASSPQGQGFYNEQFF.

This sequence joins TRBV6-4 and TRBJ1-4; D unclear. The germline gives CDR1 MRHNA, CDR2 SNTAGT. The CDR3 is 19 amino acids. Trimming cost V 0 bases and J 0 bases, with 17 bases left between them. CDR3 DNA sequence: TGTGCCAGCAGTGACTCGATTCTGGGCGTGGGTGCAACTAATGAAAAACTGTTTTTT. Its protein is CASSDSILGVGATNEKLFF.

The chain is built from TRBV29-1 and TRBJ2-3, with 7 bases that match TRBD1. The CDR3 contains 16 residues. The V segment lost 4 bases and the J segment 3 bases; nucleotides outside the gene matches: 13. Germline CDR1 reads SQVTM; CDR2 reads ANQGSEA. CDR3 nucleotides: TGCAGCGTTGCATCAGGGACAGTGGAAGGAACAGATACGCAGTATTTT. Translation gives CSVASGTVEGTDTQYF.

The chain employs TRBV27 and TRBJ2-3; D unresolved. Germline CDR1 is MNHEY and CDR2 is SMNVEV (reference sequence). This CDR3 comprises 16 residues. Trimming cost V 4 bases and J 0 bases, with 14 bases left between them. The CDR3 nucleotides read TGTGCCAGCAGTTCGAAGCCTCTCCAGAGCACAGATACGCAGTATTTT. Translation: CASSSKPLQSTDTQYF.

This clone turned up a few times. The CDR3 spells CASSEGPVRRGRTETQYF. CDR3 DNA sequence: TGTGCCAGCAGTGAGGGTCCCGTGAGGAGGGGAAGAACGGAGACCCAGTACTTC. The chain uses TRBV25-1 and TRBJ2-5; perhaps TRBD2 as D (6 bases). The V and J ends lost 3 bases and 5 bases respectively, with 25 bases between them. This CDR3 has 18 residues. The V gene's germline CDR1 is MGHDK and CDR2 SYGVNS.

This clone was detected only a few times. This chain links TRBV25-1 with TRBJ2-7; TRBD2 is a possible D gene (6 bases). Trimming cost V 5 bases and J 4 bases, with 21 bases left between them. The CDR3 contains 16 residues. The germline gives CDR1 MGHDK, CDR2 SYGVNS. CDR3 region: CASSPSSWAGRYEQYF. Written as DNA, the CDR3 is TGTGCCAGCAGTCCCTCATCTTGGGCAGGGAGGTACGAGCAGTACTTC.

The CDR3 DNA sequence: TGCAGCGTTGCTAGCGGAACCTACGAGCAGTACTTC. Protein: CSVASGTYEQYF. This chain connects TRBV29-1 to TRBJ2-7; 7 bases map to TRBD2. The germline CDR1 and CDR2 sequences are SQVTM and ANQGSEA. J gave up 2 bases and V 4 bases, and 2 bases lay outside the gene matches. The CDR3 consists of 12 residues.

This clone was picked up a small number of times. V is TRBV29-1 and J is TRBJ2-7; D is unresolved. Germline-derived CDR1 and CDR2 are SQVTM and ANQGSEA. The CDR3 has 12 residues. Trimming pared 3 bases from V and 7 bases from J, leaving 13 bases between. This CDR3 reads CSVELGLSEQYF. CDR3 nucleotides: TGCAGCGTTGAGCTAGGTCTTTCGGAGCAGTACTTC.

This clone showed up just a few times. The rearrangement links TRBV29-1 to TRBJ2-3; a weak D match, TRBD2 (6 bases). The germline V and J ends were trimmed by 3 bases and 2 bases, with 12 bases remaining between them. CDR1 and CDR2 from the germline V gene are SQVTM and ANQGSEA. This CDR3 comprises 14 residues. The CDR3 region has the DNA TGCAGCGTTGAGATAGGACTACACACAGATACGCAGTATTTT. The encoded protein is CSVEIGLHTDTQYF.

The chain joins TRBV5-1 to TRBJ2-6; D unclear. Germline V gene data show CDR1 as SGHRS and CDR2 as YFSETQ. The CDR3 extends over 13 amino acids. The V end was cut by 4 bases, the J end by 4 bases, with 6 bases between. CDR3 residues: CASSVGGANVLTF. The CDR3 bases are TGCGCCAGCAGCGTCGGCGGGGCCAACGTCCTGACTTTC. The full variable domain, rest sourced from reference TRBV5-1 and TRBJ2-6, is KAGVTQTPRYLIKTRGQQVTLSCSPISGHRSVSWYQQTPGQGLQFLFEYFSETQRNKGNFPGRFSGRQFSNSRSEMNVSTLELGDSALYLCASSVGGANVLTFGAGSRLTVL.

The V gene is TRBV15, the J gene TRBJ2-7, with D maybe TRBD1 (5 bases). V was cut by 0 bases and J by 3 bases, with 15 bases left in between. This CDR3 has 16 amino acids. Germline CDR1 reads LNHNV; CDR2 reads YYDKDF (reference sequence). The CDR3 sequence: CATSRDGARAGYEQYF. The CDR3 DNA sequence: TGTGCCACCAGCAGAGATGGGGCAAGGGCAGGCTACGAGCAGTACTTC.

CDR3 DNA: TGCAGCGTCGCAACTAGCTCCTACGAGCAGTACTTC. Protein: CSVATSSYEQYF. The chain uses TRBV29-1 and TRBJ2-7; a weak D match, TRBD2 (5 bases). V was clipped by 6 bases and J by 0 bases, with 9 bases between them. Germline V gives CDR1 SQVTM, CDR2 ANQGSEA. The CDR3 consists of 12 residues.

This clone was observed a handful of times. The rearrangement links TRBV2 to TRBJ2-5; D is perhaps TRBD2 (6 bases). Deletions cut 7 bases from V and 5 bases from J, with 26 bases between. Germline CDR1 and CDR2: SNHLY and FYNNEI. The CDR3 runs to 17 residues. The DNA of the CDR3 is TGTGCCAGCAAACCAACGCGGGATACGGTCGATTGGGAGACCCAGTACTTC. Amino acid sequence: CASKPTRDTVDWETQYF.

This chain joins TRBV15 and TRBJ1-5, with a weak D call TRBD1 (5 bases). This CDR3 spans 16 amino acids. With 5 bases removed from V and 7 bases from J, the gap between germline ends came to 21 bases. From germline, CDR1 is LNHNV and CDR2 YYDKDF (reference sequence). The CDR3 DNA follows: TGTGCCACCAGCCCGGAAGGGGCAGTGCCCGGGCAGCCCCAGCATTTT. Translating gives CATSPEGAVPGQPQHF.

The genes are TRBV4-1 and TRBJ2-7, with 10 bases identical to TRBD1. Germline-derived CDR1 and CDR2 are MGHRA and YSYEKL. This CDR3 is built from 16 residues. J gave up 4 bases and V 5 bases, and 11 bases lay outside the gene matches. CDR3 bases: TGCGCCAGCAGCGGGAAACCGGGACAGGGGACGTACGAGCAGTACTTC. It codes for CASSGKPGQGTYEQYF.

This clone appeared a few times. The chain links TRBV4-3 to TRBJ2-3; no reliable D call. Germline CDR1 reads LGHNA; CDR2 reads YSLEER. V was pared by 7 bases and J by 3 bases, with 17 bases between. The CDR3 is made up of 15 amino acids. CDR3 protein: CASTRAVGLTDTQYF. CDR3 sequence (DNA): TGCGCCAGCACCCGGGCGGTGGGCCTAACAGATACGCAGTATTTT.

The chain is built from TRBV5-4 and TRBJ1-2; D might be TRBD1 (6 bases). The ends were cut back, 7 bases at V and 6 bases at J, with 16 bases in the middle. CDR1 is SGHNT and CDR2 is YYREEE in the germline V gene (reference sequence). CDR3 length equals 13 residues. The CDR3 DNA reads as TGTGCCAGCGGCTCACAGGGAGTCGATGGCTACACCTTC. Residues: CASGSQGVDGYTF. The full variable domain, its missing parts supplied by reference TRBV5-4 and TRBJ1-2, is ETGVTQSPTHLIKTRGQQVTLRCSSQSGHNTVSWYQQALGQGPQFIFQYYREEENGRGNFPPRFSGLQFPNYSSELNVNALELDDSALYLCASGSQGVDGYTFGSGTRLTVV.

A few counts support this clone. J is TRBJ2-2 and V is TRBV7-2; D remains ambiguous. V lost 5 bases, J lost 7 bases, and 14 bases lay in between. The CDR3 sequence is 14 residues long. Germline V CDR1 and CDR2: SGHTA, FQGNSA. CDR3 nucleotides: TGTGCCAGCAGCCAGCCGGTGGCAAACGGGGAGCTGTTTTTT. Translated, it gives CASSQPVANGELFF.

The genes are TRBV30 and TRBJ2-5; 10 bases match TRBD1. The CDR3 is made up of 13 amino acids. Germline trimming cut 5 bases from V and 4 bases from J; bases unmatched to any gene: 4. In germline, CDR1 is GTSNPN, CDR2 SVGIG (reference sequence). In DNA, the CDR3 is TGTGCCTGGGATCGGACAGGGGGAGAGACCCAGTACTTC. Translation: CAWDRTGGETQYF.

The CDR3 is CASRGLAGYTGELFF. For the CDR3, the DNA is TGTGCCAGCAGAGGGCTAGCGGGATACACCGGGGAGCTGTTTTTT. The J gene is TRBJ2-2, the V gene TRBV7-9, with 9 bases fitting TRBD2. The CDR3 runs to 15 residues. Germline V gene sequence: CDR1 SEHNR, CDR2 FQNEAQ (reference sequence). V shed 6 bases, J shed 3 bases, and the junction held 5 bases outside the gene matches. The full variable domain, in which reference TRBV7-9 and TRBJ2-2 provide the parts outside the CDR3, is DTGVSQNPRHKITKRGQNVTFRCDPISEHNRLYWYRQTLGQGPEFLTYFQNEAQLEKSRLLSDRFSAERPKGSFSTLEIQRTEQGDSAMYLCASRGLAGYTGELFFGEGSRLTVL.

The chain employs TRBV29-1 and TRBJ2-2; 11 nucleotides agree with TRBD2. CDR3 length equals 14 residues. Germline trimming cut 6 bases from V and 5 bases from J; bases unmatched to any gene: 5. Germline V gene lookup returns CDR1 SQVTM and CDR2 ANQGSEA. CDR3 sequence (DNA): TGCAGCGTACCTCGGACTAGCGGGACCGGGGAGCTGTTTTTT. Translation gives CSVPRTSGTGELFF.